This TCR beta chain was sequenced during a study of blood T cells in healthy people across ages (dated by TCRdb to between 2015 and 2017). For the study in its entirety: In model experiments, template switching captured about one uniquely barcoded TCR beta cDNA molecule for every two T cells. To avoid experimental bias, donors of different ages were distributed randomly across sequencing lanes. Donors were grouped into four age groups: young (average approximately 15 years), middle-aged (roughly 37), aged (around 60) and long-lived (about 89). Two additional independent replicas of 1 million unique cDNA reads from the same blood draw were analyzed for two donors (one aged 18 to 30 and one aged 80 or older). Age-related changes in TCR beta repertoire diversity were measured in the study by deep sequencing normalized with unique cDNA molecular identifiers. Results the study describes overall, beyond this receptor: Estimates of total diversity based on one million sequenced T cells were considered lower bounds and underestimates. Compared with the aged group, more naive CD4+ T cells, fewer expanded clones and increased TCR diversity were shown by the long-lived group, suggesting age selection. A strong correlation was found between observed TCR beta diversity and the percentage of naive T cells measured by flow cytometry. Observed TCR beta diversity per million T cells fell roughly linearly with age, and a significant reduction was already apparent by age about 43. Donor CMV infection status was unknown, potentially confounding age-related changes in expanded clonotypes. Since profiling was done on bulk unsorted PBMCs, naive and antigen-experienced compartments could not be conclusively compared.

Library creation used 5' RACE. TCRdb records Illumina HiSeq 2500 as the sequencer. A second about 7 to 12 cycle PCR used a sample-barcoded 5' primer and a J-beta primer mix. A unique molecular identifier was introduced onto each TCR beta cDNA molecule by a template-switch 5' adaptor carrying 12 random nucleotides. At least 2.5 million CDR3-containing paired-end reads were obtained from each sample. First-strand cDNA synthesis was performed from all RNA using the Mint cDNA synthesis kit, with priming by a TRBC-specific oligonucleotide. Following uracil-DNA glycosylase treatment, a first 18-cycle PCR with universal primers M1SS and BC2_uni_R was performed on all cDNA. As for how the authors treated the data: For normalization, 1 million high-quality reads were randomly selected from each sample, with every read carrying a distinct molecular identifier. Instead of being binned into consensus sequences, reads with shared molecular identifiers were discarded. MiTCR, run with a Q25 quality threshold and the strictest error-elimination algorithm, handled CDR3 identification, clonotype clustering and error correction. A nonparametric unseen species model with Euler transformation was used to estimate lower-bound total TCR beta diversity. TCRdb reran the public reads through fastp at Q25 and MiXCR, keeping productive beta chains. Merged by CDR3 protein, the rows form single entries marked with the most common genes and DNA. The authors' filters were not applied to this entry. Recorded for this sample are hundreds of thousands of distinct CDR3 sequences; about 52% of them occurred a single time. The ten largest clones add up to around a third of the sample.

In regard to this clonotype: Its antigen has not been determined. No much larger clone exists at a distance of one base, and base qualities are not known.

Clipping removes 6 bases from V and 8 bases from J, with 11 as the unmatched junction base count. The CDR3 has 15 amino acids, counting the end cysteine and phenylalanine. This entry keeps only the CDR3 DNA: 45 bases, framed from base 1. Per the germline V gene, KGHSH is the CDR1 and LQKENI is the CDR2. The 39 donors, aged about 6 to 95 years, were systemically healthy Caucasian individuals from Russia. Each donor gave about 9.2 milliliters of peripheral blood, drawn into EDTA-treated Vacutainer tubes. Ficoll-Paque density-gradient centrifugation was used to isolate PBMCs, with at least 6.5 million per sample. Total RNA was extracted from PBMCs with Trizol reagent, with at least 5 micrograms obtained per sample. For every donor, an aliquot of PBMCs went through flow cytometry to measure the percentages of naive CD45RAhigh/CD27high T cells.

The receptor was isolated from a woman aged 60-70 years in good health. This chain is built from TRBV18 and TRBJ2-1; 9 central nucleotides agree with TRBD2. The specimen was blood. The CDR3 amino acid sequence is: CASSPGVAGVHEQFF. The nucleotides read TGTGCCAGCTCCCCCGGGGTAGCGGGAGTACATGAGCAGTTCTTC.